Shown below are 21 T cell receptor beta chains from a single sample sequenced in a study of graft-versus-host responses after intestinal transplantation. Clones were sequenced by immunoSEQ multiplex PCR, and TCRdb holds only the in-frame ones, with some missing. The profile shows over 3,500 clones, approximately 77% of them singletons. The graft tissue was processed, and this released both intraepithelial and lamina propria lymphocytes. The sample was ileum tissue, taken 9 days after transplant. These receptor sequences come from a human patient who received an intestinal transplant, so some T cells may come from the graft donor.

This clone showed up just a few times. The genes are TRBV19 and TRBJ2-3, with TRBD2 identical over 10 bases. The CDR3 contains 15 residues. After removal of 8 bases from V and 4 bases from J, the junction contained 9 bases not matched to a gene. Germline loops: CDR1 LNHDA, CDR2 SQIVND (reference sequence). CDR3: CASGTSGMSADTQYF. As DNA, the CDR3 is TGTGCCAGTGGCACTAGCGGGATGAGTGCAGATACGCAGTATTTT.

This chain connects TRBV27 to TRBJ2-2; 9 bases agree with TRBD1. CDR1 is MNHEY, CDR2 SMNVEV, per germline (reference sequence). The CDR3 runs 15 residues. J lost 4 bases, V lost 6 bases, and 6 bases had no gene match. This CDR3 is CASSLTQGATGELFF. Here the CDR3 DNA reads TGTGCCAGCAGCCTGACACAGGGGGCCACCGGGGAGCTGTTTTTT.

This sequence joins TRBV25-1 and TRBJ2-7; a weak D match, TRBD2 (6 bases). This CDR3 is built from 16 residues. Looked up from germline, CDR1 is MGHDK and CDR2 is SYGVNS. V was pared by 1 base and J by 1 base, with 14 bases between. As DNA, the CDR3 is TGTGCCAGCAGTGAATCCTCCGGGACTTTATCCTACGAGCAGTACTTC. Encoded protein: CASSESSGTLSYEQYF.

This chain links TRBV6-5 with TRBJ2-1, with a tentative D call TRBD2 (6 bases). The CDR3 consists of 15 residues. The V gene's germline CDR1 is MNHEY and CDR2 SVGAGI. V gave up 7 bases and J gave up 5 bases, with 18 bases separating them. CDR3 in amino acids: CASTSLGGVHNEQFF. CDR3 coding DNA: TGTGCCAGCACCTCTTTGGGGGGAGTGCACAATGAGCAGTTCTTC.

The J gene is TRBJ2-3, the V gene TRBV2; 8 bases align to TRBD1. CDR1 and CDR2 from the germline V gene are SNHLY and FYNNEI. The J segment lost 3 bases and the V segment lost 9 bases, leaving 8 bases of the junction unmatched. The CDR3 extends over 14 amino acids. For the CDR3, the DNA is TGTGCCAGTCCGGACAGGGCTACGACAGATACGCAGTATTTT. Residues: CASPDRATTDTQYF.

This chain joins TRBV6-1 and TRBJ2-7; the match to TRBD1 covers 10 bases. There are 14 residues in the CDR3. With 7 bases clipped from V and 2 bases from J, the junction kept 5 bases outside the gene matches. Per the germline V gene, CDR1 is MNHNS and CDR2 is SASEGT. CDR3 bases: TGTGCCAGCATACCCGGGACAGGGGCCTACGAGCAGTACTTC. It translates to CASIPGTGAYEQYF.

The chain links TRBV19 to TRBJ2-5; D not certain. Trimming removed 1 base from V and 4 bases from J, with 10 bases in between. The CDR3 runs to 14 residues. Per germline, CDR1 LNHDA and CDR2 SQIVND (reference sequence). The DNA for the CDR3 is TGTGCCAGTAGTATAGGGCGGCCTCTAGAGACCCAGTACTTC. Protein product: CASSIGRPLETQYF.

The CDR3 region has the DNA TGTGCCAGCAGCTTATCCCTGACAGGGGTGAGGGACGAGCAGTACTTC. Translating it yields CASSLSLTGVRDEQYF. The chain carries TRBV11-3 and TRBJ2-5, with 8 bases aligning to TRBD1. With the DNA end fitting TRBJ2-7 better, the J assignment may be wrong. The germline CDR1 and CDR2 sequences are SGHNT and YENEEA. The CDR3 extends over 16 amino acids.

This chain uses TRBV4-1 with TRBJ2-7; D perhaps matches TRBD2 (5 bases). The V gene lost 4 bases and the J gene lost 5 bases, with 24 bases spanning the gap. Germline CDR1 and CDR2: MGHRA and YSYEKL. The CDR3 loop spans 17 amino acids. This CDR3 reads CASSRTRASGSRDEQYF. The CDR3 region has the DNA TGCGCCAGCAGCCGAACAAGGGCGAGTGGGAGTAGGGACGAGCAGTACTTC.

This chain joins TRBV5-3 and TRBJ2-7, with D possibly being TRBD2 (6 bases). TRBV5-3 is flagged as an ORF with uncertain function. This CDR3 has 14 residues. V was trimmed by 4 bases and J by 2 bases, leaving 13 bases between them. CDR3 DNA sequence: TGTGCCAGAAGCCACATGACTAGACCCTACGAGCAGTACTTC. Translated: CARSHMTRPYEQYF.

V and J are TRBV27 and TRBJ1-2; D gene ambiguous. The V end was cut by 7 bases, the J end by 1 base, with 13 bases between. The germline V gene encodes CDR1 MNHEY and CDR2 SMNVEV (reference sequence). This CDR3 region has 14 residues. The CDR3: CASTPAGSNYGYTF. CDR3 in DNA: TGTGCCAGCACCCCGGCGGGCAGTAACTATGGCTACACCTTC.

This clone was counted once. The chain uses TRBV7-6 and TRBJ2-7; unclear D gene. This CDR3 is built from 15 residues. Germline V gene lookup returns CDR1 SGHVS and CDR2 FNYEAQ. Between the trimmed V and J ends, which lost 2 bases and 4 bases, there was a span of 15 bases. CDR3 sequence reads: CASSLLPLPGYEQYF. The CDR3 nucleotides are TGTGCCAGCAGCTTACTCCCCTTGCCTGGATACGAGCAGTACTTC.

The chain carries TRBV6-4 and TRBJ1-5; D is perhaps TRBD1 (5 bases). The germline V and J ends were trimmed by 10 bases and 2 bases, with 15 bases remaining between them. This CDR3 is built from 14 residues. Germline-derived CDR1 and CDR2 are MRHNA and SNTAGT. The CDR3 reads CATGDGEGNQPQHF. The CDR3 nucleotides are TGTGCCACCGGGGACGGAGAGGGCAATCAGCCCCAGCATTTT.

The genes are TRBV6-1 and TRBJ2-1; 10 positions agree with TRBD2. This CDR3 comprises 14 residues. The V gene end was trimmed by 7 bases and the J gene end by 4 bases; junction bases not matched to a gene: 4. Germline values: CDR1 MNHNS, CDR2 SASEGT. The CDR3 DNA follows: TGTGCCAGCACTAGCGGGAGAGGGTACAATGAGCAGTTCTTC. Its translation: CASTSGRGYNEQFF.

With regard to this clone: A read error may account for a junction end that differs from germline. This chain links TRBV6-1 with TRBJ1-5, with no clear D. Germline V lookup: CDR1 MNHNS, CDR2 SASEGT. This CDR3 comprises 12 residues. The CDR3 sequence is CASSEASRLTKF. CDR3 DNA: TGTGCCAGCAGTGAAGCGTCCAGACTTACAAAATTT.

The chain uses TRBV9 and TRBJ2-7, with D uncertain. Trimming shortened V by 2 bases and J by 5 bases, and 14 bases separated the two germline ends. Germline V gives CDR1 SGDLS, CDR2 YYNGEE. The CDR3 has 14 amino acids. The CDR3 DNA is TGTGCCAGCAGCGTCGGCCTCGTAATGAACGAGCAGTACTTC. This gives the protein CASSVGLVMNEQYF.

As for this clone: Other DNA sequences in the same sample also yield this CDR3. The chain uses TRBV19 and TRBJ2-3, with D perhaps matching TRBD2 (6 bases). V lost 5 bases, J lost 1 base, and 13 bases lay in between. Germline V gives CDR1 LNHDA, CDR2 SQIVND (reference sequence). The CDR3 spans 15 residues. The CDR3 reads CASSPRTIGTDTQYF. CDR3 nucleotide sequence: TGTGCCAGTAGTCCACGGACTATCGGCACAGATACGCAGTATTTT.

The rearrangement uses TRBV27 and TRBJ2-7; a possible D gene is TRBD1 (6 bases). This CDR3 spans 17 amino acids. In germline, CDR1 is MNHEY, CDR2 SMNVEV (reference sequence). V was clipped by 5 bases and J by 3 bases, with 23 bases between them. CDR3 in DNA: TGTGCCAGCAGTCCCCCGAACAGGGCCCGATTAATCTACGAGCAGTACTTC. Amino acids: CASSPPNRARLIYEQYF.

Here the CDR3 reads CASSLGLASDTQYF. The CDR3 DNA sequence: TGTGCCAGCAGCTTAGGACTAGCTTCCGATACGCAGTATTTT. The V and J genes are TRBV2 and TRBJ2-3; TRBD2 matches 8 bases. This CDR3 is built from 14 residues. The germline gives CDR1 SNHLY, CDR2 FYNNEI. V was clipped by 6 bases and J by 6 bases; unmatched bases: 8.

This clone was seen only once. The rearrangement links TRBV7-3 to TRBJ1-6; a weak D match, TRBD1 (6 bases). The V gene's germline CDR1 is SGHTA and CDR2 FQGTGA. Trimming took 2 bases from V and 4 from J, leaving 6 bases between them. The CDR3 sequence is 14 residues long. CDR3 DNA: TGTGCCAGCAGCTTAGGGACATATAATTCACCCCTCCACTTT. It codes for CASSLGTYNSPLHF.

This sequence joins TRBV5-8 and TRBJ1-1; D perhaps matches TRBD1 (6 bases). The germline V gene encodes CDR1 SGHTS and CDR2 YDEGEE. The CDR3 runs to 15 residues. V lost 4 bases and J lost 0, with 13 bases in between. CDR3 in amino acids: CASSLGGSLNTEAFF. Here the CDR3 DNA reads TGTGCCAGCAGCCTAGGGGGTAGTCTGAACACTGAAGCTTTCTTT. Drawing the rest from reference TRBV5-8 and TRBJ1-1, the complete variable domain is EAGVTQSPTHLIKTRGQQATLRCSPISGHTSVYWYQQALGLGLQFLLWYDEGEERNRGNFPPRFSGRQFPNYSSELNVNALELEDSALYLCASSLGGSLNTEAFFGQGTRLTVV.